This T cell receptor beta chain derives from a study of shared clonotypes between healthy human individuals. Some clones are missing from TCRdb's copy, which holds only in-frame ones; the method was immunoSEQ multiplex PCR. In the table there are about 2.3 million clones, 85% to 95% of which are singletons. The germline CDR1 and CDR2 sequences are MGHRA and YSYEKL. CDR3 length: 14 amino acids. V lost 4 bases, J lost 2 bases, and 10 bases lay in between. The chain couples TRBV4-1 to TRBJ2-3; D is possibly TRBD1 (7 bases). This receptor was obtained from a man between 18 and 29 years old in good health. Some clones in this sample may be carry-over from other donors' samples. Sequenced: naive CD4+ T cells from PBMCs. Subset denoted: CD45RA+ positively selected. The CDR3 sequence: CASSPGGTTDTQYF. The CDR3 region has the DNA TGCGCCAGCAGCCCAGGGGGGACCACAGATACGCAGTATTTT.